This TCR beta chain stems from a study of persistence of HIV-infected CD4 T cells (dated by TCRdb to 2018 to 2021). The study in broad terms: Suppressive ART had been received by participants for a median of roughly eight years. Anti-CD3/anti-CD28 stimulation activated a higher proportion of cells, with a lower memory fraction, than antigen stimulation. Peripheral blood samples of up to about 180 mL were obtained at multiple time points, with the exception of a couple of participants, for whom leukapheresis was performed at a single time point. CMV- and HIV-1 Gag-responding CD4+ T cells were isolated from ART-treated individuals so that antigen-driven clonal expansion of HIV-1-infected cells could be examined. In the cross-participant TCR cluster analysis, roughly 8 participants were included for CMV and roughly 7 participants were included for Gag. Proviral sequencing was used to assess clonality among infected cells, whereas TCRbeta sequencing gauged the clonality of all cells within each sorted population.

The immunoSEQ hsTCRB assay version 4, run in survey mode, was used to sequence TCRbeta repertoires from genomic DNA. Genomic DNA was diluted to roughly 9.8 ng/uL, using up to about 1 ug per sample for TCRbeta sequencing. In the original analysis: Analysis of the TCRbeta data was done in ImmunoSeq Analyzer 3.0, and diversity was computed on productive nucleotide rearrangements. The improved Chao index was used to estimate lower-bound TCR diversity, and the Gini coefficient was used to estimate clonality using the Immunarch R package. Nucleotide rearrangements that differed but encoded the same CDR3beta amino acid sequence were counted as separate clonotypes. Differential abundance analysis found TCRbeta sequences that were significantly enriched in antigen-responding cells compared with anti-CD3/anti-CD28-activated cells. TCRs were clustered by predicted peptide-MHC specificity with GLIPH2, both within individual participants and across merged participant data sets. What TCRdb holds here is the immuneACCESS table cut down to in-frame rearrangements. Part of the clones is not present; checked against another copy, under half of the missing clones reflect an unresolved V gene, and the others are unexplained. V, J and clone size are those of that table, while D and trimming were read from the DNA. For this sample there are about 51,000 clones; approximately 90% appear just once. Of the sample, 2.5% to 4% is held by the ten largest clones.

Study-level results and caveats: Restriction of bulk TCR analyses to the rare CMV-responding cells that actually carried HIV-1 proviruses was not possible. Few individuals were included in the study, and only a limited range of antigens was tested. Enrichment of degenerate expanded CDR3beta sequences was found in antigen-responding cells, suggesting convergent selection of CD4+ responses to CMV and Gag. Within the same sorted populations, how oligoclonal the TCRs were correlated with how oligoclonal the proviruses were. Significantly lower TCRbeta richness was observed in CMV- and Gag-responding cells than in anti-CD3/anti-CD28-responding cells, and higher oligoclonality was observed in CMV-responding cells than in CD3/CD28-stimulated and Gag-responding cells.

The sample's treatment or condition, from its label and the paper: suppressive antiretroviral therapy. As a nonspecific positive control representing the CD4+ T cell repertoire, cells were stimulated with anti-CD3/anti-CD28 magnetic beads. Responding CD4+ T cells were sorted on the basis of upregulation of both CD40 ligand and CD69. Participants were HIV-1-infected adults who started suppressive ART during chronic infection. Participants had undetectable plasma HIV-1 RNA below 50 copies/mL for at least 4 years. To be included, a participant needed positive CMV serology and a CD4+ T cell count above 400 cells/uL. Before stimulation, PBMCs were isolated using density centrifugation and depleted of CD8+ T cells. For under 20 hours, the CD8-depleted PBMCs were stimulated with anti-CD28/CD49d costimulation, a CD40-blocking antibody, and enfuvirtide to prevent new infections. Cell sorting was performed on a Beckman Coulter MoFlo Legacy or XDP sorter, and dead cells were excluded with propidium iodide. For samples with more than one million cells, genomic DNA was extracted with the QIAamp DNA Mini Kit, and for all other samples the Quick-DNA Microprep Kit was used.

This clone was observed once. The antigen this receptor binds is unknown. No much larger clone exists at a distance of one base, and base qualities are not known. CDR1 and CDR2, per the germline V gene (reference sequence), are MNHEY and SMNVEV. The CDR3 covers 13 residues, taking in both the cysteine and the phenylalanine. Of all the DNA, just the CDR3 is kept, 39 bases in frame from base 1. V loses 2 bases of germline sequence and J loses 5 bases, and the interval between the two ends is 4 bases. The TCR sequence derives from an adult woman with HIV who was CMV-seropositive. This sample comprised CD4+ T cells sorted from PBMCs after approximately 19-hour stimulation, obtained from a patient who received antiretroviral therapy. This sample's cell subset or site label indicates: CD40L+CD69+ CD4 T cells responding to anti-CD3/anti-CD28 beads, representing the overall repertoire. The sequence joins TRBV27 to TRBJ1-6; the D gene is unclear. The DNA reads as follows: TGTGCCAGCAGTTTAAGGGATAATTCACCCCTCCACTTT. It codes for CASSLRDNSPLHF.